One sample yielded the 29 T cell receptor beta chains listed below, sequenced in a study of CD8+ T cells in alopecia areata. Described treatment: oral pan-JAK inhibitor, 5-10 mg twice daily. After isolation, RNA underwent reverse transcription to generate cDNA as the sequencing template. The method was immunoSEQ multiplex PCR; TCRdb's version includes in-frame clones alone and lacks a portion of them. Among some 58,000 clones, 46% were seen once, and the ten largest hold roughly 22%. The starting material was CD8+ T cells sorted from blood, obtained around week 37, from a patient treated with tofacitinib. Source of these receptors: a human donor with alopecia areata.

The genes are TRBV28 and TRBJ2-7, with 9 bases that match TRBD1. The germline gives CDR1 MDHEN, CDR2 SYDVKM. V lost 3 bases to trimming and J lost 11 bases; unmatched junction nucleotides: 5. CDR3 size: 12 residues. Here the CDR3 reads CASSFDRGFEYF. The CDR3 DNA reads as TGTGCCAGCAGTTTCGACAGGGGGTTCGAGTACTTC. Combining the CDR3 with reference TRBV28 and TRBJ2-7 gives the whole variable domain DVKVTQSSRYLVKRTGEKVFLECVQDMDHENMFWYRQDPGLGLRLIYFSYDVKMKEKGDIPEGYSVSREKKERFSLILESASTNQTSMYLCASSFDRGFEYFGPGTRLTVT.

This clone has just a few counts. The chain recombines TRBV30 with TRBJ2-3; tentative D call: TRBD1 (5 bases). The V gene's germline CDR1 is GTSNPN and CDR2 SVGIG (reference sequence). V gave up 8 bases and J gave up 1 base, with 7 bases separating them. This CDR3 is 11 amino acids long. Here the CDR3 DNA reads TGTGCCCTCAGGGGCACAGATACGCAGTATTTT. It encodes CALRGTDTQYF.

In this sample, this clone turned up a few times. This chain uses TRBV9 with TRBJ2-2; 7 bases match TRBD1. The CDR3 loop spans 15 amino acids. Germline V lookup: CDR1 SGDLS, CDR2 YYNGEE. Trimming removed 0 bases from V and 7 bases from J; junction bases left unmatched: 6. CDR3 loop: CASSVGGRGFGELFF. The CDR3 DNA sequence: TGTGCCAGCAGCGTAGGTGGCAGGGGGTTCGGGGAGCTGTTTTTT.

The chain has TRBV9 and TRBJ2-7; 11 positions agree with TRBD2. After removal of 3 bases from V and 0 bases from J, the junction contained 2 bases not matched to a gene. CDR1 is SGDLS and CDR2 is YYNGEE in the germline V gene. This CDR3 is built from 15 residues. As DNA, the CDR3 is TGTGCCAGCAGCGAGGGGACTAGCGGCTCCTACGAGCAGTACTTC. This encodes CASSEGTSGSYEQYF.

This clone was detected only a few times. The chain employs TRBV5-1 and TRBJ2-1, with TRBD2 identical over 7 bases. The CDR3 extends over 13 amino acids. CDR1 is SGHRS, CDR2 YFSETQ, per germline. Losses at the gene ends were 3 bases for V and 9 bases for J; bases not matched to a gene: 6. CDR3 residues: CASSSLALPEQFF. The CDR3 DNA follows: TGCGCCAGCAGCTCACTAGCGTTACCTGAGCAGTTCTTC.

The DNA of the CDR3 is TGTGCCAGCAGTTTTGGTCGCCTAGCGGTCTACGAGCAGTACTTC. Encoded protein: CASSFGRLAVYEQYF. The chain joins TRBV27 to TRBJ2-7, with TRBD2 identical over 7 bases. Per the germline V gene, CDR1 is MNHEY and CDR2 is SMNVEV (reference sequence). The CDR3 consists of 15 residues. The trim removed 3 bases at V and 3 bases at J, leaving 8 bases unmatched.

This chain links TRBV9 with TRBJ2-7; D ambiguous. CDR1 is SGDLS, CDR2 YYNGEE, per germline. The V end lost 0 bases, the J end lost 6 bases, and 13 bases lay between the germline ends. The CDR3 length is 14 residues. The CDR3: CASSVGTGVAEQYF. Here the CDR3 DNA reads TGTGCCAGCAGCGTAGGGACGGGCGTCGCCGAGCAGTACTTC.

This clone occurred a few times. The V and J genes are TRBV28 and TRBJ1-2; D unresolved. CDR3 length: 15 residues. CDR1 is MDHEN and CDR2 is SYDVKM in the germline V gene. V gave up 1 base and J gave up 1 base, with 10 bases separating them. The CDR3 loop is CASSLSPGFNYGYTF. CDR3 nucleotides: TGTGCCAGCAGTTTATCCCCAGGATTTAACTATGGCTACACCTTC.

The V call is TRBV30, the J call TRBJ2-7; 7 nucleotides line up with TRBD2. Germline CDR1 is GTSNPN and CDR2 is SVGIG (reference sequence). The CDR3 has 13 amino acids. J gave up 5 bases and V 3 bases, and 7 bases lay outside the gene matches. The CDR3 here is CAWRPGLIHEQYF. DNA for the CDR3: TGTGCCTGGAGACCGGGACTAATCCACGAGCAGTACTTC.

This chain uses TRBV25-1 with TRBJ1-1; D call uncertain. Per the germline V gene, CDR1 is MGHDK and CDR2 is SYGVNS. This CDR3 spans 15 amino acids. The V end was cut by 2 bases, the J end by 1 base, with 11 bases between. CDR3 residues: CASSESSPPNTEAFF. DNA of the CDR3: TGTGCCAGCAGTGAAAGCAGTCCTCCGAACACTGAAGCTTTCTTT. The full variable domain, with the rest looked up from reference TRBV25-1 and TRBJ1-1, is EADIYQTPRYLVIGTGKKITLECSQTMGHDKMYWYQQDPGMELHLIHYSYGVNSTEKGDLSSESTVSRIRTEHFPLTLESARPSHTSQYLCASSESSPPNTEAFFGQGTRLTVV.

DNA of the CDR3: TGTGCCAGCAGTTTGAGGGGAGACACTGAAGCTTTCTTT. It codes for CASSLRGDTEAFF. The genes are TRBV27 and TRBJ1-1; possibly TRBD1 for D (5 bases). Between the trimmed V and J ends, which lost 3 bases and 3 bases, there was a span of 8 bases. CDR1 is MNHEY, CDR2 SMNVEV, per germline (reference sequence). This CDR3 has 13 residues.

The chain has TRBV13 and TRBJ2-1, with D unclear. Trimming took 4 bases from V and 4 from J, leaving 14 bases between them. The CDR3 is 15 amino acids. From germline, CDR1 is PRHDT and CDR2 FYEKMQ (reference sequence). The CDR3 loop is CASSSPESGYNEQFF. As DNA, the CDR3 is TGTGCCAGCAGCTCCCCGGAAAGTGGGTACAATGAGCAGTTCTTC.

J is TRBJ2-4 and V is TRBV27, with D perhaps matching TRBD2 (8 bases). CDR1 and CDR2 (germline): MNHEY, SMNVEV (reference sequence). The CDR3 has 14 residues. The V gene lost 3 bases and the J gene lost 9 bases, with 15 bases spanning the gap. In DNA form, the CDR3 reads TGTGCCAGCAGTTTGCGGGGGGCAGGGGGCATTCAGTACTTC. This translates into CASSLRGAGGIQYF.

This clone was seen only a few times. The CDR3 loop is CASSLDMTALGYGYTF. In nucleotides, the CDR3 is TGTGCCAGCAGCTTAGACATGACCGCACTTGGCTATGGCTACACCTTC. The chain is built from TRBV7-8 and TRBJ1-2; D is unclear. The CDR3 totals 16 residues. CDR1 is SGHVS, CDR2 FQNEAQ, per germline. Trimming cost V 1 base and J 4 bases, with 16 bases left between them.

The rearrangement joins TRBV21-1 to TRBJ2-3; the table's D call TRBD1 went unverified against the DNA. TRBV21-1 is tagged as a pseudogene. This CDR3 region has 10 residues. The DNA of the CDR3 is TGTGCCAGCACAGGCAGGTTCAGGTATTTT. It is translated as CASTGRFRYF.

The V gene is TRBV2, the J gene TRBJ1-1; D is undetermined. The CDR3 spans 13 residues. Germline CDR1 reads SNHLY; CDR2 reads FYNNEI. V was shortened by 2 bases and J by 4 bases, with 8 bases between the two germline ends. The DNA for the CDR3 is TGTGCCAGCAGTGAAAAGCGGATCACTGAAGCTTTCTTT. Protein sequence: CASSEKRITEAFF.

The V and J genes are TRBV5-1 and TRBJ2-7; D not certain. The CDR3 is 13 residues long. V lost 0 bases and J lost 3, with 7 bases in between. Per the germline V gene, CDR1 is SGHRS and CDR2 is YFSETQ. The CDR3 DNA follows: TGCGCCAGCAGCTTGGATCCTAGCTACGAGCAGTACTTC. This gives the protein CASSLDPSYEQYF. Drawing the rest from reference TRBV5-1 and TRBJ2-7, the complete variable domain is KAGVTQTPRYLIKTRGQQVTLSCSPISGHRSVSWYQQTPGQGLQFLFEYFSETQRNKGNFPGRFSGRQFSNSRSEMNVSTLELGDSALYLCASSLDPSYEQYFGPGTRLTVT.

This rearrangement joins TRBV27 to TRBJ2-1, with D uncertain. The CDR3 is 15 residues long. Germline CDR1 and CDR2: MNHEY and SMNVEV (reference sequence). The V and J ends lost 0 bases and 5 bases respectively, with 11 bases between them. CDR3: CASSLSPIEHNEQFF. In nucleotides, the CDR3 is TGTGCCAGCAGTTTATCCCCTATAGAACACAATGAGCAGTTCTTC.

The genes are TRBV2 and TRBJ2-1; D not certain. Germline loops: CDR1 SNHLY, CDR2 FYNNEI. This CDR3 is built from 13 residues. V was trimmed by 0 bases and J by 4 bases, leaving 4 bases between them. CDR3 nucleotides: TGTGCCAGCAGTGAAGCTTCATACAATGAGCAGTTCTTC. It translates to CASSEASYNEQFF.

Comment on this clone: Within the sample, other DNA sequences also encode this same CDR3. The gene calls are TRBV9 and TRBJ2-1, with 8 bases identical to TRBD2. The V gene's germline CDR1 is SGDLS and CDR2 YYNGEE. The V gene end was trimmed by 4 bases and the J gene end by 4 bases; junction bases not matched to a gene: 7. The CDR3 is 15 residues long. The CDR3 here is CASSSREGVYNEQFF. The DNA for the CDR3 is TGTGCCAGCAGCTCTCGGGAGGGAGTATACAATGAGCAGTTCTTC.

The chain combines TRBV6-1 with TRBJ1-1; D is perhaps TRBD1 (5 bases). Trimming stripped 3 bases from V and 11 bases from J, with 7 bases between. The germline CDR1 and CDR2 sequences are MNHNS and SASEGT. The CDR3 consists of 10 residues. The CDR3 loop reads CASSDREAFF. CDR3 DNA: TGTGCCAGCAGTGACAGGGAGGCTTTCTTT.

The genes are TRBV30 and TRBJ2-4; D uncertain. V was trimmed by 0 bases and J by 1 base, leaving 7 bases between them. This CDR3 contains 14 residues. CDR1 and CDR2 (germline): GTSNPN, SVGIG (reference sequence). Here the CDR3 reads CAWSVALAKNIQYF. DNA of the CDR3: TGTGCCTGGAGTGTAGCCTTGGCCAAAAACATTCAGTACTTC.

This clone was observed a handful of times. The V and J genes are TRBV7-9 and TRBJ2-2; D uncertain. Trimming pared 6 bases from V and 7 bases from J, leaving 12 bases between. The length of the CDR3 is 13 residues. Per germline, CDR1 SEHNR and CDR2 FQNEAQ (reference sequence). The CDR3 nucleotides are TGTGCCAGCAGTGGGTGGGAAGACGGGGAGCTGTTTTTT. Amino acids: CASSGWEDGELFF. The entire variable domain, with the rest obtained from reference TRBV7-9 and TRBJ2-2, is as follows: DTGVSQNPRHKITKRGQNVTFRCDPISEHNRLYWYRQTLGQGPEFLTYFQNEAQLEKSRLLSDRFSAERPKGSFSTLEIQRTEQGDSAMYLCASSGWEDGELFFGEGSRLTVL.

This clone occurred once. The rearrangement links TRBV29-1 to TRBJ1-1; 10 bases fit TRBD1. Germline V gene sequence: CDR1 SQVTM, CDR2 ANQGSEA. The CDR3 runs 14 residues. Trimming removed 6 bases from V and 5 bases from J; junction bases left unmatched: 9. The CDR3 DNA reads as TGCAGCGTCAACAGCCGGGACAGGGGAACTGAAGCTTTCTTT. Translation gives CSVNSRDRGTEAFF.

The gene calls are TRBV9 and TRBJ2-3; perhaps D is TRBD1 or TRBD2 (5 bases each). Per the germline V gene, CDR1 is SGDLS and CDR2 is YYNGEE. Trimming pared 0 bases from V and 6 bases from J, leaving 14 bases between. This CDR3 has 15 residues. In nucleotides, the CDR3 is TGTGCCAGCAGCGTAGTGGCAGGGCCGGGGGATACGCAGTATTTT. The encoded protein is CASSVVAGPGDTQYF.

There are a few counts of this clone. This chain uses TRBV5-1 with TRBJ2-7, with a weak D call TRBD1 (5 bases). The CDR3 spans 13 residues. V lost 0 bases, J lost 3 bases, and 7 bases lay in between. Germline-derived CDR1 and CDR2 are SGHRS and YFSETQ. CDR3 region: CASSLGGGYEQYF. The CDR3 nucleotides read TGCGCCAGCAGCTTGGGGGGCGGCTACGAGCAGTACTTC.

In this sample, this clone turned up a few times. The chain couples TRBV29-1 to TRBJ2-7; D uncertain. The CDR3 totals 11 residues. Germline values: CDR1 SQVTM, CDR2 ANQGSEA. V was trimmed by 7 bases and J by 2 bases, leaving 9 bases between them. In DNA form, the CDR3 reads TGCAGCGGGGCGGATCCCTACGAGCAGTACTTC. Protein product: CSGADPYEQYF.

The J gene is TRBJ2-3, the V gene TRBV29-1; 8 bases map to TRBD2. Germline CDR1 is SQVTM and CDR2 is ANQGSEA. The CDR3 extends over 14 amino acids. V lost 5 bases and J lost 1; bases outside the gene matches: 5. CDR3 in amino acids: CSVRGGYGTDTQYF. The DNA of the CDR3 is TGCAGCGTTCGGGGGGGGTATGGCACAGATACGCAGTATTTT.

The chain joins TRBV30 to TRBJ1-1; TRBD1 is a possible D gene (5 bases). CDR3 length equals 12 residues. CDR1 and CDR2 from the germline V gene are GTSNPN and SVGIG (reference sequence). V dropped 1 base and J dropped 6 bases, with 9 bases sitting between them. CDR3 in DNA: TGTGCCTGGAGTGAATTACAGGCTGAAGCTTTCTTT. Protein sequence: CAWSELQAEAFF.